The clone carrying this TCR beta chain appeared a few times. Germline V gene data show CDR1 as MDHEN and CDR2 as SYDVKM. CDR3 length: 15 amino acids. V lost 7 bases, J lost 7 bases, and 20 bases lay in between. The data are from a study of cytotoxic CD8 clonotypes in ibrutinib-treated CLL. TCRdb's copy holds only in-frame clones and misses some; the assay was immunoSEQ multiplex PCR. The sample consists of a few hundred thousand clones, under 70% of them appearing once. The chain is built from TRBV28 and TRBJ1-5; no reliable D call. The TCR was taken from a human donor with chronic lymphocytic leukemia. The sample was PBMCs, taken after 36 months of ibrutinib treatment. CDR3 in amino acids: CASTPNLLGDQPQHF. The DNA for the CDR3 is TGTGCCAGCACCCCGAACCTGTTAGGCGACCAGCCCCAGCATTTT.